This T cell receptor (beta chain) was profiled in a study of blood T cell repertoires in COVID-19. Germline assignment: CDR1 MNHEY and CDR2 SVGAGI. CDR3 length equals 14 residues. With V trimmed by 10 bases and J by 9 bases, 16 bases remained unmatched. In the source study's methods: Using reference gene primer amplification, nucleated cell counts were estimated. TCRdb keeps only in-frame clones here, not all; method: immunoSEQ multiplex PCR. D and trimming come from the DNA, and the V and J calls and clone size come from that table. The sample records 35,000 to 45,000 clones, over 85% being singletons.

This sequence was found in a man aged 50 to 59 with COVID-19, enrolled during active disease. The sequenced material came from peripheral blood. The J gene is TRBJ2-7, the V gene TRBV6-5, with 9 bases that match TRBD1. The CDR3 DNA is TGTGCCACCCTCCCCCGGACAGGGGCGACGGGGCAGTACTTC. Amino acid sequence: CATLPRTGATGQYF.